Here is one T cell receptor beta chain with its context. The data were obtained in a study of CD8 T cells in Susac syndrome. Negative isolation yielded CD8+ and CD4+ T cells; FACS enriched TEMRA cells. The CDR3 runs 15 residues. CDR1 is MNHNY and CDR2 is SVGAGI in the germline V gene (reference sequence). V shed 2 bases and J shed 6 bases, with 16 bases lying between them. After extraction with the RNeasy kit, roughly 0.45 to 1 ug of the RNA was reverse transcribed using random hexamers. Coverage of TCR beta CDR3 amplification by immunoSEQ multiplex PCR extended to 54 Vbeta and 13 Jbeta. MiXCR, applied by TCRdb to the immunoSEQ multiplex PCR reads, yields one record per CDR3 protein. The profile shows 400,000 or so distinct CDR3 sequences, 85% to 90% of them singletons.

The V call is TRBV6-6, the J call TRBJ1-2; tentatively, D is TRBD1 (6 bases). The receptor comes from a human donor with multiple sclerosis. Source material: CD8+ T cells from PBMCs. The CDR3 DNA reads as TGTGCCAGCAGTTACGTCCGGGACAACTTAGATGGCTACACCTTC. Its protein is CASSYVRDNLDGYTF.